This entry lists 6 T cell receptor beta chains sequenced from one sample in a study of T cell repertoires in cytomegalovirus infection. TCRdb reanalysed the reads using MiXCR and keeps one entry per CDR3 protein. The data hold approximately 500,000 distinct CDR3 sequences, with approximately 10% observed a single time. The sequenced sample consisted of PBMCs. The receptor set was obtained from a human donor in good health (CMV status not recorded). Some clones in this sample may be carry-over from other donors' samples.

This clonotype was seen repeatedly, ten times or more. The CDR3 coding sequence is TGTGCCATCAGTGAGTCGATCGGGACAGGGGATACTGAAGCTTTCTTT. Protein: CAISESIGTGDTEAFF. V is TRBV10-3 and J is TRBJ1-1; 10 nucleotides match TRBD1. The trim removed 0 bases at V and 5 bases at J, leaving 6 bases unmatched. The CDR3 has 16 amino acids. Germline CDR1 and CDR2: ENHRY and SYGVKD.

This clonotype was seen ten or more times. Here the CDR3 DNA reads TGTGCCAGCAGCGTAGTCAGTGTCGCCGGGGAGCTGTTTTTT. This sequence encodes CASSVVSVAGELFF. The chain has TRBV9 and TRBJ2-2; the D is unclear. Germline assignment: CDR1 SGDLS and CDR2 YYNGEE. V was pared by 0 bases and J by 6 bases, with 9 bases between. The CDR3 covers 14 residues.

This clonotype was counted a few times. The CDR3 loop reads CASKRGYYGYTF. The CDR3 nucleotides read TGTGCCAGTAAGAGGGGTTACTATGGCTACACCTTC. The rearrangement uses TRBV19 and TRBJ1-2, with D possibly TRBD1 on 5 matching bases. The CDR3 has 12 residues. From germline, CDR1 is LNHDA and CDR2 SQIVND (reference sequence). V gave up 7 bases and J gave up 3 bases, with 9 bases separating them.

This clonotype was picked up many times. The gene calls are TRBV11-2 and TRBJ2-3, with TRBD2 matching over 8 bases. Germline V gene lookup returns CDR1 SGHAT and CDR2 FQNNGV. The CDR3 totals 15 residues. Losses at the gene ends were 3 bases for V and 5 bases for J; bases not matched to a gene: 7. The DNA for the CDR3 is TGTGCCAGCAGCTTCGGCGGGGGGACACAAGATACGCAGTATTTT. Its translation: CASSFGGGTQDTQYF.

In its sample, this clonotype was seen many times. This chain connects TRBV6-2 or TRBV6-3 to TRBJ2-7; D unresolved. This CDR3 has 11 amino acids. The germline gives CDR1 MNHEY, CDR2 SVGEGT. The V gene lost 7 bases and the J gene lost 3 bases, with 7 bases spanning the gap. The CDR3 sequence is CASTWGYEQYF. The CDR3 DNA reads as TGTGCCAGCACTTGGGGCTACGAGCAGTACTTC.

This clonotype came up a few times. The chain has TRBV9 and TRBJ1-1; TRBD1 agrees at 8 bases. The germline V gene has CDR1 SGDLS and CDR2 YYNGEE. V shed 4 bases and J 5 bases; nucleotides not matched to a gene: 10. This CDR3 is built from 15 residues. This chain's CDR3 is CASSSRQGWSTEAFF. In nucleotides, the CDR3 is TGTGCCAGCAGCTCCAGACAGGGGTGGAGTACTGAAGCTTTCTTT.